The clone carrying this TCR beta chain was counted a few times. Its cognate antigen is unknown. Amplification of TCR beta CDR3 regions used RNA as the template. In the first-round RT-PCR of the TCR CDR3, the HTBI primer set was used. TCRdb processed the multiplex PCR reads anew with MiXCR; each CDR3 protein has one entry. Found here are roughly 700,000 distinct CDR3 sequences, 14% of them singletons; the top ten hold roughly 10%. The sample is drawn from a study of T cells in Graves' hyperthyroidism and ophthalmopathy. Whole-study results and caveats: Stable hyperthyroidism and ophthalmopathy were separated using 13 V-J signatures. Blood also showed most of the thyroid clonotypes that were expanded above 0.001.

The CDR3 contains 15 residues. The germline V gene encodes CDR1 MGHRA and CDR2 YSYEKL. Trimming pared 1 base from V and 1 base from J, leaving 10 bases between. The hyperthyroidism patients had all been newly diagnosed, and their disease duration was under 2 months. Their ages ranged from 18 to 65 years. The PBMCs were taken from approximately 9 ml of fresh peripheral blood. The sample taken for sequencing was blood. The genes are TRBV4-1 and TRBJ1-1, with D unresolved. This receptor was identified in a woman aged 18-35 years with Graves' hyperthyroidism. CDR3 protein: CASSQVAPRNTEAFF. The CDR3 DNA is TGCGCCAGCAGCCAAGTTGCCCCCAGGAACACTGAAGCTTTCTTT.